This TCR beta chain was recorded in a study of beta chain features in type 1 diabetes. Study outcomes and limitations: These data did not resolve whether HLA type affects TCRB rearrangement.

Expressed TCRB transcripts were sequenced because the isolated RNA had all been reverse transcribed beforehand. Here immunoSEQ multiplex PCR was the method, and the copy in TCRdb shows in-frame clones only, minus some. The repertoire holds 90,000 to 110,000 clones, with approximately 39% as singletons. V gave up 0 bases and J gave up 0 bases, with 13 bases separating them. This CDR3 comprises 17 residues. Germline CDR1 and CDR2: SGHRS and YFSETQ. As concerns this clone: What it recognizes is unknown.

This sequence joins TRBV5-1 and TRBJ1-3; D remains unclear. This sequence was found in a woman under 30 in good health. Material: stem cell memory CD4+ T cells from blood. The CDR3 nucleotides read TGCGCCAGCAGCTTGGAAGGTAGCCTCGACTCTGGAAACACCATATATTTT. This gives the protein CASSLEGSLDSGNTIYF.